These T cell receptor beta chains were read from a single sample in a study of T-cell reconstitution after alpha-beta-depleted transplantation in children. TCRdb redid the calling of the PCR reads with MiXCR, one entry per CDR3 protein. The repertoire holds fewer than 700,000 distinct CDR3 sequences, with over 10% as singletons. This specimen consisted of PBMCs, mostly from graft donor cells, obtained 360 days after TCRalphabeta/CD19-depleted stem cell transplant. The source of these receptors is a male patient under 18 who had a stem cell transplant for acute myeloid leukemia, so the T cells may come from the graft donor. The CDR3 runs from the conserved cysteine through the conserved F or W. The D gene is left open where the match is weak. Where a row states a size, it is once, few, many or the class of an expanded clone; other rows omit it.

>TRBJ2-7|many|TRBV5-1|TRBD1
CASSWGQTLSYEQYF
TGCGCCAGCAGCTGGGGACAGACACTCTCCTACGAGCAGTACTTC
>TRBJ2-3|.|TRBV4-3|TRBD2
CASSRVLAGGEYTQYF
TGCGCCAGCAGCCGAGTACTAGCGGGAGGGGAGTATACGCAGTATTTT
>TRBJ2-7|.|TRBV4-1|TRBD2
CASSQFGLASYEQYF
TGCGCCAGCAGCCAATTTGGACTAGCCTCCTACGAGCAGTACTTC
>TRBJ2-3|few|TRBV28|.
CATLWDTQYF
TGTGCCACCCTGTGGGATACGCAGTATTTT
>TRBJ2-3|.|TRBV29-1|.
CSVLARESTDTQYF
TGCAGCGTTCTAGCGCGAGAGAGCACAGATACGCAGTATTTT
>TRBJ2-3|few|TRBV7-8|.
CASSLGRANTDTQYF
TGTGCCAGCAGCTTGGGGCGGGCCAACACAGATACGCAGTATTTT
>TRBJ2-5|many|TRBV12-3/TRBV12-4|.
CASSLARTAKQETQYF
TGTGCCAGCAGTTTAGCGCGCACAGCAAAACAAGAGACCCAGTACTTC
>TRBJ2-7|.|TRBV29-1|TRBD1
CSVVQGAIEQYF
TGCAGCGTTGTTCAGGGGGCGATTGAGCAGTACTTC
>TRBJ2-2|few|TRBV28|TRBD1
CASSPGQDNTGELFF
TGTGCCAGCAGTCCGGGACAGGATAACACCGGGGAGCTGTTTTTT
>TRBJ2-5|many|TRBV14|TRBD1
CASSRTTGFTVTQYF
TGTGCCAGCAGCCGAACGACAGGGTTTACGGTGACCCAGTACTTC
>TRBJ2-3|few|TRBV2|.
CARTQGTTQYF
TGTGCCAGGACCCAGGGGACTACGCAGTATTTT
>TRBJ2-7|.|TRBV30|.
CAWKAISEQYF
TGTGCCTGGAAGGCAATTTCCGAGCAGTACTTC
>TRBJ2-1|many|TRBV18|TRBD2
CASSPLAGDNEQFF
TGTGCCAGCTCACCACTAGCGGGAGACAATGAGCAGTTCTTC
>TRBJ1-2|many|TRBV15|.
CATSRDRDYGYTF
TGTGCCACCAGCAGAGACAGGGACTATGGCTACACCTTC
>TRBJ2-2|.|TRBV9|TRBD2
CASSVAVGGRADTGELFF
TGTGCCAGCAGCGTAGCAGTAGGCGGGAGGGCCGACACCGGGGAGCTGTTTTTT
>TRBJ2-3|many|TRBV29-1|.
CSVVLRDTQYF
TGCAGCGTTGTCCTGCGAGATACGCAGTATTTT
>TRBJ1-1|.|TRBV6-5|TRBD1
CASSYVGQGDTEAFF
TGTGCCAGCAGTTACGTGGGACAGGGGGACACTGAAGCTTTCTTT
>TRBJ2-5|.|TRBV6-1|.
CASNLGGHPETQYF
TGTGCCAGCAACCTAGGGGGACACCCAGAGACCCAGTACTTC
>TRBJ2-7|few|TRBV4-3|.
CASSHGTDRAEQYF
TGCGCCAGCAGCCACGGGACGGACCGGGCCGAGCAGTACTTC
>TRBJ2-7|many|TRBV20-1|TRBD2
CSARGTSGRAYEQYF
TGCAGTGCTAGAGGTACTAGCGGGAGGGCCTACGAGCAGTACTTC
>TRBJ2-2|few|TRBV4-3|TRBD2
CASSQDPNGGRAQGGELFF
TGCGCCAGCAGCCAAGATCCAAACGGCGGGAGGGCCCAAGGCGGGGAGCTGTTTTTT
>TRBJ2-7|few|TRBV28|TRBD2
CASLHKGSGREHSYEQYF
TGTGCCAGCCTTCATAAAGGAAGCGGGAGGGAACATTCCTACGAGCAGTACTTC
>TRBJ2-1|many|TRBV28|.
CASSFLIYNEQFF
TGTGCCAGCAGTTTCCTGATATACAATGAGCAGTTCTTC
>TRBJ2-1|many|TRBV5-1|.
CASSLGTRSSYNEQFF
TGCGCCAGCAGCTTGGGGACGAGAAGCTCCTACAATGAGCAGTTCTTC
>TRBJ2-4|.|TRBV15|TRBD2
CATSRAVLAPLAKNIQYF
TGTGCCACCAGCAGAGCCGTACTAGCGCCCTTAGCCAAAAACATTCAGTACTTC
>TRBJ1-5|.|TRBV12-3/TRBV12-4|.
CASRPGTPSNQPQHF
TGTGCCAGCAGACCAGGGACACCTAGCAATCAGCCCCAGCATTTT
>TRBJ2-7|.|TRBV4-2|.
CASSRTPPGRRGQNEQYF
TGTGCCAGCAGCCGGACCCCACCTGGACGGAGGGGGCAAAACGAGCAGTACTTC
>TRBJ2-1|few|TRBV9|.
CASSAVDLPGHDEQFF
TGTGCCAGCAGCGCAGTGGACTTACCAGGGCACGATGAGCAGTTCTTC
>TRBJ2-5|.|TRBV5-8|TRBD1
CASSLDQGAGETQYF
TGTGCCAGCAGCTTGGATCAGGGGGCCGGAGAGACCCAGTACTTC
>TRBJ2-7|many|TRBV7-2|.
CASSPYYEQYF
TGTGCCAGCAGCCCGTACTACGAGCAGTACTTC
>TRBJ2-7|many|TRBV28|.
CASSSQGLRYEQYF
TGTGCCAGCAGTTCTCAAGGGTTGCGCTACGAGCAGTACTTC
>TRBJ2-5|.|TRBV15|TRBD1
CATSPREGGEETQYF
TGTGCCACCAGCCCACGAGAAGGGGGCGAGGAGACCCAGTACTTC
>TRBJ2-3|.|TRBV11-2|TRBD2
CASSLWGGRRKADTQYF
TGTGCCAGCAGCTTATGGGGCGGGAGGAGAAAGGCAGATACGCAGTATTTT
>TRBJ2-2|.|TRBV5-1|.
CASTPRWSPADTGELFF
TGCGCCAGCACCCCTAGGTGGAGTCCCGCGGACACCGGGGAGCTGTTTTTT
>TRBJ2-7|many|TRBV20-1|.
CSARDTQGWGYEQYF
TGCAGTGCTAGAGATACACAGGGATGGGGTTACGAGCAGTACTTC
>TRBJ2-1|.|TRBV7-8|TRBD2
CASSLTGTSGREQFF
TGTGCCAGCAGCTTAACCGGGACTAGCGGGAGAGAGCAGTTCTTC
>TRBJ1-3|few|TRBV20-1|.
CSASRASSGNTIYF
TGCAGTGCTTCAAGAGCCTCCTCTGGAAACACCATATATTTT
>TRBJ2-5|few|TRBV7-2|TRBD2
CASSPGLAGGTKTQYF
TGTGCCAGCAGCCCGGGACTAGCGGGAGGGACGAAGACCCAGTACTTC
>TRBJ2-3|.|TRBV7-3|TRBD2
CASSSVRGRTDTQYF
TGTGCCAGCAGCTCCGTACGCGGGAGAACAGATACGCAGTATTTT
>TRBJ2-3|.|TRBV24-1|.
CATSRLDTQYF
TGTGCCACCAGCCGACTAGATACGCAGTATTTT
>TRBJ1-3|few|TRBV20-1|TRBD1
CSAQPWDSSGNTIYF
TGCAGTGCTCAACCATGGGACAGCTCTGGAAACACCATATATTTT
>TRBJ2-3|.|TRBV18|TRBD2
CASSPPASGRTDTQYF
TGTGCCAGCTCACCACCCGCTAGCGGGAGGACAGATACGCAGTATTTT
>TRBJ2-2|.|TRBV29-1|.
CSAGKRTDTGELFF
TGCAGCGCCGGAAAGCGGACGGACACCGGGGAGCTGTTTTTT
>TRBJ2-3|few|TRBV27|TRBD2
CASSLFKLADATDTQYF
TGTGCCAGCAGTTTATTTAAACTAGCGGATGCCACAGATACGCAGTATTTT
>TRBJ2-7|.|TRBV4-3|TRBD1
CASSTGAGTGGYEQYF
TGCGCCAGCAGCACGGGGGCCGGGACAGGGGGCTACGAGCAGTACTTC
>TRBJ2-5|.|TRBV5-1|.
CASSLVPQNLQETQYF
TGCGCCAGCAGCTTGGTCCCTCAGAATTTACAAGAGACCCAGTACTTC
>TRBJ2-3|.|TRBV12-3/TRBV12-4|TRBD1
CASSGDRADTQYF
TGTGCCAGCAGCGGCGACAGGGCAGATACGCAGTATTTT
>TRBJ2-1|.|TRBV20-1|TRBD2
CSASFGTSSVDEQFF
TGCAGTGCTAGTTTCGGGACTAGTTCAGTTGATGAGCAGTTCTTC
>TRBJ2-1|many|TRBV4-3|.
CASSQDRAGAYNEQFF
TGCGCCAGCAGCCAAGATCGGGCAGGGGCATACAATGAGCAGTTCTTC
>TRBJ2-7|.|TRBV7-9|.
CASSLRDLNGHEQYF
TGTGCCAGCAGCCTACGGGACCTCAACGGCCACGAGCAGTACTTC
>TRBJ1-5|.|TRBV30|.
CAWSRQGNQPQHF
TGTGCCTGGAGCCGACAGGGCAATCAGCCCCAGCATTTT
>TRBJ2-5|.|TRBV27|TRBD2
CASSLGLGAQETQYF
TGTGCCAGCAGTTTAGGACTAGGGGCCCAGGAGACCCAGTACTTC
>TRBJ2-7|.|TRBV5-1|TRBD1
CASSTGTGTPYEQYF
TGCGCCAGCAGCACAGGGACAGGTACCCCCTACGAGCAGTACTTC
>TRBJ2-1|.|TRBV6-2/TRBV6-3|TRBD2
CASSHYSGRAVDEQFF
TGTGCCAGCAGTCATTATAGCGGGAGGGCCGTGGATGAGCAGTTCTTC